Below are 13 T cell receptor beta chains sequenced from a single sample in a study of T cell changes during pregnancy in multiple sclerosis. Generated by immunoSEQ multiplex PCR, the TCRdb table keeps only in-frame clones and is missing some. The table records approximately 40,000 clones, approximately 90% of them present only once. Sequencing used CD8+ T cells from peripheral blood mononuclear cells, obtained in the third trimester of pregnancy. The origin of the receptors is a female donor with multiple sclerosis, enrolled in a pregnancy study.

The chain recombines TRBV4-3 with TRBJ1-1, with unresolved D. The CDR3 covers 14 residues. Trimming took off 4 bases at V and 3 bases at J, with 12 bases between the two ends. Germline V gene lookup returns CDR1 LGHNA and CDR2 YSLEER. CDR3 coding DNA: TGCGCCAGCAGCCGCGATTCGATGGACACTGAAGCTTTCTTT. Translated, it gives CASSRDSMDTEAFF.

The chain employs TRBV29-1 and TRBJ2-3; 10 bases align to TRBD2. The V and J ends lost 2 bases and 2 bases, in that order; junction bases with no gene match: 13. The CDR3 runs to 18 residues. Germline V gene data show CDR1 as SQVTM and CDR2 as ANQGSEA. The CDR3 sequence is CSVESQSSSGGPTDTQYF. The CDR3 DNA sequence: TGCAGCGTTGAATCCCAGAGCAGTAGCGGGGGGCCCACAGATACGCAGTATTTT.

The CDR3 loop reads CASSGLGFQETQYF. The CDR3 DNA is TGTGCCAGCAGTGGTCTAGGATTCCAAGAGACCCAGTACTTC. The chain is built from TRBV2 and TRBJ2-5; D call uncertain. This CDR3 has 14 amino acids. Per germline, CDR1 SNHLY and CDR2 FYNNEI. Trimming cost V 4 bases and J 1 base, with 10 bases left between them.

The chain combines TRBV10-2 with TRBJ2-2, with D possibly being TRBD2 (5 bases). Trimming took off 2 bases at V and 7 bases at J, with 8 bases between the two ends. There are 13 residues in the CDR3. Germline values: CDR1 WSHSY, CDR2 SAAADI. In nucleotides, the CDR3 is TGCGCCAGCAGTGAGGCCGGGGACGGGGAGCTGTTTTTT. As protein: CASSEAGDGELFF.

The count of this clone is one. The CDR3: CASSGTGTDTQYF. Here the CDR3 DNA reads TGTGCCAGCAGCGGGACAGGGACAGATACGCAGTATTTT. The genes are TRBV7-7 and TRBJ2-3; 9 nucleotides line up with TRBD1. J gave up 3 bases and V 5 bases, and 0 bases lay outside the gene matches. CDR3 size: 13 residues. Germline values: CDR1 SSHAT, CDR2 FNYEAQ (reference sequence).

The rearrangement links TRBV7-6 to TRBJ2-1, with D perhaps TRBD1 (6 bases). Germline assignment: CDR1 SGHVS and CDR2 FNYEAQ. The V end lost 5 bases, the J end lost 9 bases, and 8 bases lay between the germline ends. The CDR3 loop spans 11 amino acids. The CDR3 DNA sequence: TGTGCCAGCAGCATGGACAGTGAGCAGTTCTTC. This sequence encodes CASSMDSEQFF.

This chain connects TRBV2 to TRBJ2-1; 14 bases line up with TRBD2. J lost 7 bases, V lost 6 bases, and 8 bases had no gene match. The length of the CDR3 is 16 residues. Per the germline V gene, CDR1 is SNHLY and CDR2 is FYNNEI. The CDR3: CASRYSGTSGSNEQFF. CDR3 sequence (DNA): TGTGCCAGCAGGTATTCCGGGACTAGCGGGAGTAATGAGCAGTTCTTC.

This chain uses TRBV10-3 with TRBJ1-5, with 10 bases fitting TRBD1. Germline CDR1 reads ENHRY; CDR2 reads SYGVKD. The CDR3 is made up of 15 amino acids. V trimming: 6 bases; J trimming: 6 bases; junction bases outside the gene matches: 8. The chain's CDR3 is CAIRGGTGDAQPQHF. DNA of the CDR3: TGTGCCATCAGGGGCGGGACAGGGGATGCTCAGCCCCAGCATTTT.

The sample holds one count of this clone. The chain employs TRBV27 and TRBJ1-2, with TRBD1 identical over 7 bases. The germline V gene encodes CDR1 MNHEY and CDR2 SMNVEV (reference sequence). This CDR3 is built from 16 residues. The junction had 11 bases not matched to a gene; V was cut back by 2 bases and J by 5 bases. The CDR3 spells CASSLNSAGGPYGYTF. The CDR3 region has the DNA TGTGCCAGCAGTTTAAATTCGGCAGGGGGACCTTATGGCTACACCTTC.

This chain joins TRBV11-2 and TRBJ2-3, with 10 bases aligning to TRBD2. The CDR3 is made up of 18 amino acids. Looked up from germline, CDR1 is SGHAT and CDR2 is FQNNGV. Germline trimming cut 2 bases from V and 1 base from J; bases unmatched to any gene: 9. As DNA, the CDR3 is TGTGCCAGCAGCTTAAGTTATACTAGCGGGACTGGCACAGATACGCAGTATTTT. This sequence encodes CASSLSYTSGTGTDTQYF. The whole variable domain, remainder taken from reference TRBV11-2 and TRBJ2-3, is EAGVAQSPRYKIIEKRQSVAFWCNPISGHATLYWYQQILGQGPKLLIQFQNNGVVDDSQLPKDRFSAERLKGVDSTLKIQPAKLEDSAVYLCASSLSYTSGTGTDTQYFGPGTRLTVL.

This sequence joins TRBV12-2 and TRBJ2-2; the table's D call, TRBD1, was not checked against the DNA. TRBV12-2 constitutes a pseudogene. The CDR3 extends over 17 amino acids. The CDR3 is CASRQRRTDRATGELFF. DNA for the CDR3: TGTGCAAGTCGCCAGCGACGAACAGACAGGGCAACCGGGGAGCTGTTTTTT.

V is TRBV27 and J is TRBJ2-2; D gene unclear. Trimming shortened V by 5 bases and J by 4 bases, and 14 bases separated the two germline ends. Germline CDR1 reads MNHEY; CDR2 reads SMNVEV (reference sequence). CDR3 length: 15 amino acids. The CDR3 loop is CASSPTHGGTGELFF. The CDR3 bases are TGTGCCAGCAGTCCCACCCACGGTGGCACCGGGGAGCTGTTTTTT.

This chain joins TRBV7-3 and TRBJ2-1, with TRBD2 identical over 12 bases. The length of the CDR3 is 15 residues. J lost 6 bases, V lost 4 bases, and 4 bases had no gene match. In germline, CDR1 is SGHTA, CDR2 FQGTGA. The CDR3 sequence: CASSSLAGGPNEQFF. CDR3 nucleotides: TGTGCCAGCAGCTCCCTAGCGGGGGGGCCCAATGAGCAGTTCTTC.